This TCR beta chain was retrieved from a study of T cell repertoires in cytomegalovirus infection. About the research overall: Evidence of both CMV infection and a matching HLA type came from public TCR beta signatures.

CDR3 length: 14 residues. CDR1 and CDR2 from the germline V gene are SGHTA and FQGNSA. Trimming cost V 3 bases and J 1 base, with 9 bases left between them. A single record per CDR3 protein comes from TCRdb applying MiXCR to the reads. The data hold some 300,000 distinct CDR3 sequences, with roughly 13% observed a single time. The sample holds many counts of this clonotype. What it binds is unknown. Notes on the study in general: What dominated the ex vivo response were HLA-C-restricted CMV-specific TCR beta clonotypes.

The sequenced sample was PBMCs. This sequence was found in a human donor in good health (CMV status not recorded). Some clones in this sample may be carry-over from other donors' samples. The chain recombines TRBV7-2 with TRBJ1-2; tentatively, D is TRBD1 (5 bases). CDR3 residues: CASSFGGFNYGYTF. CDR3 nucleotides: TGTGCCAGCAGCTTCGGGGGTTTTAACTATGGCTACACCTTC. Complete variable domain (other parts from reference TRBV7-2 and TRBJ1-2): GAGVSQSPSNKVTEKGKDVELRCDPISGHTALYWYRQSLGQGLEFLIYFQGNSAPDKSGLPSDRFSAERTGGSVSTLTIQRTQQEDSAVYLCASSFGGFNYGYTFGSGTRLTVV.